The 21 T cell receptor beta chains presented below share a single source sample, sequenced in a study of blood T cell repertoires in COVID-19. Some clones are missing from TCRdb's copy, which holds only in-frame ones; the method was immunoSEQ multiplex PCR. The sample carries about 330,000 clones, around 80% recorded once. What was sequenced was peripheral blood. The receptors were gathered from a woman in her fifties or sixties with acute or convalescent COVID-19.

Concerning this clone itself: The sample carries other DNA sequences with the same CDR3. The V and J genes are TRBV12-3 or TRBV12-4 and TRBJ1-4; D possibly corresponds to TRBD1 (6 bases). CDR3 length: 13 amino acids. The V and J ends lost 6 bases and 11 bases respectively, with 16 bases between them. In nucleotides, the CDR3 is TGTGCCAGCAGCCCCGGCCAGGGGCGGAAACTGTTTTTT. Translating it yields CASSPGQGRKLFF.

The genes are TRBV19 and TRBJ2-5; TRBD1 matches 8 bases. V lost 7 bases and J lost 5; bases outside the gene matches: 6. Germline CDR1 reads LNHDA; CDR2 reads SQIVND (reference sequence). This CDR3 is built from 13 residues. CDR3 region: CASTGGDGETQYF. The CDR3, as DNA: TGTGCCAGTACAGGGGGCGACGGGGAGACCCAGTACTTC.

The chain has TRBV2 and TRBJ2-3; TRBD2 matches 10 bases. The CDR3 contains 14 residues. V gave up 9 bases and J gave up 4 bases; unmatched junction bases: 7. The germline CDR1 and CDR2 sequences are SNHLY and FYNNEI. CDR3 bases: TGTGCCAGTTCTAGCGGGGGAGACGCAGATACGCAGTATTTT. This codes for CASSSGGDADTQYF.

V and J are TRBV7-6 and TRBJ2-3, with 7 nucleotides matching TRBD1. Germline lookup yields CDR1 SGHVS and CDR2 FNYEAQ. The CDR3 loop spans 16 amino acids. With 4 bases clipped from V and 2 bases from J, the junction kept 9 bases outside the gene matches. The CDR3 sequence: CASSSGQAFFTDTQYF. As DNA, the CDR3 is TGTGCCAGCAGCTCCGGACAGGCCTTCTTCACAGATACGCAGTATTTT.

V is TRBV7-3 and J is TRBJ2-3; 8 bases line up with TRBD2. Germline loops: CDR1 SGHTA, CDR2 FQGTGA. J was trimmed by 5 bases and V by 4 bases; bases with no gene match: 5. The CDR3 totals 14 residues. CDR3: CASSYSGAGDTQYF. CDR3 nucleotide sequence: TGTGCCAGCAGCTATAGCGGGGCCGGAGATACGCAGTATTTT.

The gene calls are TRBV2 and TRBJ1-1; possibly TRBD1 for D (5 bases). V lost 10 bases and J lost 5, with 14 bases in between. CDR3 length: 12 amino acids. In germline, CDR1 is SNHLY, CDR2 FYNNEI. The chain's CDR3 is CATTGRWTEAFF. For the CDR3, the DNA is TGTGCCACCACAGGTAGATGGACTGAAGCTTTCTTT.

This chain links TRBV27 with TRBJ2-1; D is unresolved. The V gene lost 2 bases and the J gene lost 9 bases, with 11 bases spanning the gap. Germline V lookup: CDR1 MNHEY, CDR2 SMNVEV (reference sequence). The CDR3 length is 13 residues. CDR3 bases: TGTGCCAGCAGTTTACAACGCCGAGCTGAGCAGTTCTTC. Translating it yields CASSLQRRAEQFF.

This clone is a singleton in its sample. The rearrangement uses TRBV5-1 and TRBJ1-1, with no clear D. CDR1 is SGHRS and CDR2 is YFSETQ in the germline V gene. Trimming pared 4 bases from V and 4 bases from J, leaving 11 bases between. The CDR3 is 13 amino acids. In nucleotides, the CDR3 is TGCGCCAGCAGCCGAGACATAAGCACTGAAGCTTTCTTT. Amino acids: CASSRDISTEAFF.

V gene TRBV3-1 (or the pseudogene TRBV3-2) combines with J gene TRBJ1-3; tentative D call: TRBD1 (6 bases). Trimming pared 4 bases from V and 3 bases from J, leaving 16 bases between. The CDR3 runs 16 residues. Germline V CDR1 and CDR2: LGHDT, YNNKEL (reference sequence). This chain's CDR3 is CASSPWDTQSGNTIYF. In nucleotides, the CDR3 is TGTGCCAGCAGCCCGTGGGACACGCAGAGTGGAAACACCATATATTTT.

This clone was observed a few times. The chain combines TRBV6-5 with TRBJ1-4; 10 bases are a match to TRBD1. The trim removed 6 bases at V and 7 bases at J, leaving 5 bases unmatched. There are 14 residues in the CDR3. Germline V CDR1 and CDR2: MNHEY, SVGAGI. The CDR3 here is CASRLRTGGEKLFF. CDR3 nucleotide sequence: TGTGCCAGCAGGTTACGGACAGGGGGTGAAAAACTGTTTTTT.

The chain joins TRBV24-1 to TRBJ2-1; maybe TRBD1 (6 bases). The germline V gene encodes CDR1 KGHDR and CDR2 SFDVKD. V was shortened by 2 bases and J by 0 bases, with 10 bases between the two germline ends. CDR3 length equals 16 residues. The chain's CDR3 is CATSDYRASSYNEQFF. In nucleotides, the CDR3 is TGTGCCACCAGTGATTACAGGGCGAGCTCCTACAATGAGCAGTTCTTC.

The V call is TRBV9, the J call TRBJ2-1, with TRBD2 identical over 10 bases. Germline assignment: CDR1 SGDLS and CDR2 YYNGEE. The V gene end was trimmed by 2 bases and the J gene end by 6 bases; junction bases not matched to a gene: 8. The CDR3 has 16 residues. The CDR3 sequence is CASSVVAGGPGNEQFF. Written as DNA, the CDR3 is TGTGCCAGCAGCGTCGTAGCGGGAGGCCCGGGCAATGAGCAGTTCTTC.

The gene calls are TRBV29-1 and TRBJ1-1; TRBD1 aligns across 12 bases. Trimming removed 7 bases from V and 7 bases from J; junction bases left unmatched: 10. The CDR3 sequence is 14 residues long. Germline assignment: CDR1 SQVTM and CDR2 ANQGSEA. The CDR3 coding sequence is TGCAGCGGGGGACAGGGGGCGTTTTCTGTTGAAGCTTTCTTT. Protein: CSGGQGAFSVEAFF.

The chain joins TRBV14 to TRBJ1-3; 7 nucleotides agree with TRBD1. There are 16 residues in the CDR3. V was clipped by 4 bases and J by 4 bases; unmatched bases: 10. Germline V lookup: CDR1 SGHDN, CDR2 FVKESK. CDR3 amino acids: CASSPRGAAVGNTIYF. The DNA of the CDR3 is TGTGCCAGCAGCCCCAGGGGGGCAGCGGTAGGAAACACCATATATTTT.

The chain is built from TRBV6-2 or TRBV6-3 and TRBJ2-5, with a tentative D call TRBD1 (7 bases). Germline CDR1 reads MNHEY; CDR2 reads SVGEGT. The CDR3 totals 14 residues. V was trimmed by 0 bases and J by 6 bases, leaving 11 bases between them. The CDR3 spells CASSYSAGGQTQYF. The CDR3 DNA sequence: TGTGCCAGCAGTTACTCGGCAGGGGGGCAGACCCAGTACTTC.

This clone appeared a single time. V gene TRBV12-3 or TRBV12-4 combines with J gene TRBJ1-1; D is unresolved. With 6 bases removed from V and 8 bases from J, the gap between germline ends came to 16 bases. The CDR3 has 13 residues. The CDR3 here is CASRVKSSGEAFF. CDR3 nucleotides: TGTGCCAGCAGAGTGAAAAGCTCCGGGGAAGCTTTCTTT.

The chain recombines TRBV7-9 with TRBJ2-6; D call uncertain. Looked up from germline, CDR1 is SEHNR and CDR2 is FQNEAQ (reference sequence). Trimming stripped 4 bases from V and 2 bases from J, with 12 bases between. The length of the CDR3 is 16 residues. The CDR3 nucleotides are TGTGCCAGCAGCTCTGAAGAAAGAGCTGGGGCCAACGTCCTGACTTTC. Encoded protein: CASSSEERAGANVLTF.

The V gene is TRBV5-1, the J gene TRBJ1-2, with 9 bases matching TRBD1. CDR1 is SGHRS, CDR2 YFSETQ, per germline. J was trimmed by 6 bases and V by 2 bases; bases with no gene match: 2. The CDR3 length is 13 residues. The DNA of the CDR3 is TGCGCCAGCAGCTTTGGGACAGGGAATGGCTACACCTTC. It translates to CASSFGTGNGYTF.

The J gene is TRBJ1-5, the V gene TRBV18, with TRBD1 matching 12 bases. The CDR3 covers 15 residues. CDR1 is KGHSH, CDR2 LQKENI, per germline. V shed 8 bases and J 7 bases; nucleotides not matched to a gene: 9. The CDR3 protein is CASASGTGGGQPQHF. In nucleotides, the CDR3 is TGTGCCAGCGCTTCCGGGACAGGGGGCGGACAGCCCCAGCATTTT.

V gene TRBV30 combines with J gene TRBJ2-7; TRBD2 might be the D (5 bases). This CDR3 region has 15 residues. Germline CDR1 GTSNPN, CDR2 SVGIG (reference sequence). Trimming pared 7 bases from V and 5 bases from J, leaving 24 bases between. In DNA form, the CDR3 reads TGTGCCTTGGGCCGTGGGGTGGGAGTCGACGACGAGCAGTACTTC. It specifies CALGRGVGVDDEQYF.

A single count supports this clone. DNA of the CDR3: TGTGCCAGCAGCTTAGTTATCGGAGATGAAAAACTGTTTTTT. Protein product: CASSLVIGDEKLFF. This chain joins TRBV7-2 and TRBJ1-4; no firm D call. V lost 1 base and J lost 6, with 9 bases in between. Germline CDR1 SGHTA, CDR2 FQGNSA. CDR3 length: 14 amino acids.